The T cell receptor (beta chain) under discussion was sequenced for a study of cytomegalovirus exposure and HLA in healthy donors (dated by TCRdb to between 2016 and 2019). With respect to the entire study: According to an earlier analysis of 450 to 650 of the donors, roughly 180 million T cells yielded 117 million unique TCR beta sequences and 250 to 350 Gb of sequence data. The study combined high-throughput TCR immunosequencing, statistical association of individual TCRs with disease status, and machine learning to predict cytomegalovirus infection status. About five DR-DQ haplotypes were treated as single units for association and clustering because of strong linkage in the cohort. Donor age, sex, ethnicity and CMV serostatus were collected together with the repertoire data. An early release that covered about 640 HLA-typed donors contained about 300 gigabases of sequencing data and tens of millions of unique TCR sequences. To study patterns of TCR occurrence, a later analysis re-analyzed previously published TCR beta repertoires from 600 to 750 donors and added high-resolution HLA genotyping. The study was designed to test whether signatures of past pathogen exposure could be identified by cataloging public T cell receptors. Both class I and class II loci were covered by HLA typing, at four-digit resolution. On average, around 230,000 unique TCR beta nucleotide sequences were sequenced per donor among some 430 genotyped donors of the cohort, with roughly 18% of those sequences being non-productive. Using immunosequencing, the study profiled T cell repertoires from about 650 subjects and related those repertoires to cytomegalovirus serostatus. Typing coverage differed by locus: A, B, C, DRB1 and DQB1 were typed in roughly 620-630 donors, DQA1 in about 500, DPA1 in 600 to 610, and DPB1 in around 440. The later analysis used no new phenotypic data to find candidate immune exposures, relying instead on TCR beta sequences and their occurrence across donors. An earlier analysis of 450 to 750 of the donors used high-throughput TCR beta sequencing to judge whether each TCR beta V gene segment behaved as functional or pseudogenic. In addition to the first cohort of about 650 subjects, a separate validation cohort of 120 different subjects was used. All discovery cohort repertoires had been generated on a single sequencing platform. A later genetic analysis used genome-wide SNP genotypes for about three fifths of the 666 donors, treating that subset as a discovery cohort. Of the roughly 400 genotyped donors, 81% were placed in the genetic ancestry cluster associated with self-reported Caucasian donors.

The cohort consisted of 600 to 700 healthy bone marrow donors. At the time of sampling, every cohort member was nominally healthy, though immune exposures that went unrecorded were likely present. The donor was CMV seronegative and belonged to the group of 352 seronegative cohort members. A peripheral blood sample was provided by each donor, and peripheral blood mononuclear cells were used for TCR beta sequencing. Genomic DNA extraction from the blood cell samples was performed with the Qiagen DNeasy Blood Extraction Kit. General findings and caveats noted by the study authors: Assigning TCR associations to individual alleles was difficult when HLA alleles, especially DR and DQ, strongly co-occurred. A later analysis found that HLA-associated TCR beta chains were more clonally expanded and had lower generation probabilities than equally common non-associated chains. Because counts were too low, about 18 rarely observed V segments, including chromosome 9 orphons, were excluded from the earlier analysis of a few hundred of the donors. According to the authors, the approach could potentially be generalized to other disease states and immunological phenotypes. In an earlier analysis of some 500 of the donors, most TCR beta V segments appeared in productive rearrangements about 87% or about 30% of the time, broadly matching IMGT annotations. According to a later analysis, TCR association rates differed among HLA loci, with DRB1 alleles showing the most associated TCRs and HLA-C alleles showing the fewest. In a later analysis, most CMV-associated TCR beta chains were found to appear HLA-restricted, with HLA associations seemingly driven largely by CMV exposure. HLA typing was unavailable for some donors at each locus, so association tests used only the typed subset. In the study, 164 TCR beta chains were listed as associated with cytomegalovirus. CMV serostatus was the only immune exposure information available for the cohort. A further reported finding was that TCR beta sequences accurately predicted the HLA-A and HLA-B alleles for most subjects in the first cohort. The classifier was reported to diagnose cytomegalovirus status with high specificity and sensitivity in both the original cohort and the validation cohort. In vitro tests confirmed that a few of the cytomegalovirus-associated TCR beta chains recognize cytomegalovirus antigens. A later analysis reported that several top co-occurrence clusters appeared linked to parvovirus B19, influenza, CMV and Epstein-Barr virus. In a later genetic analysis, a missense DCLRE1C variant was associated with V-gene and J-gene trimming of TCR beta chains, and the association was replicated in an independent cohort. A group of highly shared sequence variants was considered likely to be a technical artifact of the sequencing pipeline. A later genetic analysis reported fewer N-insertions in productive TCRs among donors in an Asian-associated ancestry cluster than the roughly 650-donor mean. Roughly uniform sequencing depth across donors was assumed in presence/absence analyses, although this assumption may not hold. Most TCR sequences were observed very rarely across donors, whereas some public TCRs were present in many individuals. Only TCR beta chains were sequenced in this cohort, and the absence of alpha or paired-chain data limited detectable features. Some IMGT-functional V segments, including TRBV6-2 and TRBV6-3, could not be distinguished by the 87-base-pair reads and were therefore excluded. Correlated functional status among segregating V segments might reflect linkage disequilibrium, but an unknown experimental factor could not be ruled out. Specific HLA alleles were associated with around 18,000 TCR beta sequences at a false discovery rate of 0.05 in a later analysis.

Reading from cysteine to phenylalanine, the CDR3 counts 14 amino acids. Solely the CDR3 DNA is kept, with 42 bases framed from the first base. From V the trimming removes 2 bases and from J it removes 7 bases, while the gene matches leave 3 bases of the junction unaccounted for. Via the germline V gene, CDR1 is MGHDK and CDR2 SYGVNS. As for this clone: Its target antigen remains unknown.

Library creation used the immunoSEQ multiplex PCR assay. A mixture of 60 forward primers for TCR Vbeta segments and 13 reverse primers for TCR Jbeta segments was used in the multiplex PCR. The CDR3 region of rearranged TCR beta genes was amplified from genomic DNA with a multiplex PCR assay. Amplified TCR beta libraries were sequenced as 87-base-pair reads on the Illumina HiSeq System. On the study's bioinformatics: A later analysis counted tens of millions of unique TCR beta chains across the 670 or so repertoires, and around 9.9 million of these chains were shared by at least two donors. Raw reads were error-corrected and collapsed into unique sequences with a nearest-neighbor algorithm that merged closely related sequences to remove PCR and sequencing errors. CDR3 sequences were aligned to IMGT reference sequences to assign V, D and J gene segments. For a sequence to be retained, a match of at least six nucleotides to both a V gene segment and a J gene segment was required. Rearrangements were classified as productive when the CDR3 lacked stop codons and remained in frame with V and J, and all other rearrangements were classified as non-productive. CDR3 was defined according to IMGT convention as the region running from the second conserved V-encoded cysteine to the conserved J-encoded phenylalanine. The earlier analysis of roughly 590 of the donors excluded any sequence lacking an unambiguous match to a single V gene segment. An earlier analysis of 550 to 650 of the donors classified V segments as functional when productive rearrangements were above 56.7% and as segregating when the standard deviation between donors was above 5%. A statistical classification framework was built to diagnose cytomegalovirus status from the catalog of TCR beta chain sequences. V and J gene assignment, in a later analysis, came from comparing TCR nucleotide sequences with IMGT/GENE-DB human TR gene sequences. A later analysis assigned CDR3 sequences and most-parsimonious VDJ recombination scenarios with the TCRdist pipeline. In a later analysis, every TCR beta chain was defined by the combination of its CDR3 amino acid sequence and its V-gene family, and reads without a unique V-gene family were dropped. To address suspected cross-contamination and a sequencing artifact, a later analysis removed approximately 600 highly shared, low-generation-probability nucleotide sequences. In a later analysis, a clonal expansion index was calculated for each public chain from normalized within-repertoire ranks of inferred template counts. In a later analysis, generation probabilities were computed using a VDJ recombination model fitted to out-of-frame rearrangements, and the results were checked against IGoR. A later analysis scored TCR-TCR, TCR-HLA and TCR-CMV co-occurrence with hypergeometric tests, applying a repertoire-size bias correction to TCR pairs. A later analysis estimated false discovery rates by permuting HLA or CMV assignments 20 times. In a later analysis, co-occurring TCRs were grouped using DBSCAN, and TCRdist sequence similarity was added for clustering within HLA-allele-positive subsets. Co-occurrence clustering excluded repertoires with fewer than 30,000 or more than 120,000 public chains, plus five with anomalous nucleotide sharing. Not all clones reach the TCRdb copy of this immuneACCESS table, which keeps in-frame sequences only. Checked studies attribute under half of the gap to unresolved V genes and leave the rest unexplained. Clone size and the V and J calls come from that table; the DNA yielded D and trimming. The table for this sample lists roughly 200,000 clones. Clones ranked in the top ten supply 6.5% of the sample.

The receptor was derived from a young man in good health and CMV-seronegative. The sequenced sample consisted of PBMCs. The chain links TRBV25-1 with TRBJ2-2, with TRBD1 matching 8 junction bases. The DNA reads as follows: TGTGCCAGCAGTGAACAGGGGGCGGGCGGGGAGCTGTTTTTT. This encodes CASSEQGAGGELFF.